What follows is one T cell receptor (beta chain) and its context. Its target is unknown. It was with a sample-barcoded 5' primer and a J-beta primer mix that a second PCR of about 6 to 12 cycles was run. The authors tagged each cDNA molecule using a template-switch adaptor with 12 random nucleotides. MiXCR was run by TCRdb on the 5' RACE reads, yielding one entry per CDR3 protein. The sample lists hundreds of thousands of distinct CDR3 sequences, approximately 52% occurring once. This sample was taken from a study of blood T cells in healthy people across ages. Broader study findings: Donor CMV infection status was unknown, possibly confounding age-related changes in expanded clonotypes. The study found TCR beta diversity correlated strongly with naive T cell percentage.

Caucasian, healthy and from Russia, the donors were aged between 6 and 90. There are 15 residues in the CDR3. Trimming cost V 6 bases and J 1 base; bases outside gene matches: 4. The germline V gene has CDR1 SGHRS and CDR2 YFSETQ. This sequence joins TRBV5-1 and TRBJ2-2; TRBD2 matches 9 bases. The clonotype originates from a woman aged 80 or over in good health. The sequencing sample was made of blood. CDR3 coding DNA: TGCGCCAGCACCCTACTAGCGGGGAACACCGGGGAGCTGTTTTTT. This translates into CASTLLAGNTGELFF.